These T cell receptor beta chains were read from a single sample in a study of OX40 agonist ivuxolimab in advanced cancers. TCRdb's copy holds only in-frame clones and misses some; the assay was immunoSEQ multiplex PCR. There are approximately 35,000 clones in the sample; over 80% occur only once, and around a third lies in the top ten. The sequencing used CD4+ or CD8+ T cells sorted from blood, collected in a trial of the OX40 agonist ivuxolimab. These receptors all stem from an adult with an advanced solid tumor such as melanoma, head and neck, liver or kidney cancer. CDR3s include the opening cysteine and the closing phenylalanine or tryptophan. A D gene is named only where the DNA matches it firmly. Clone size is shown for a subset of rows, as once, few, many or a class of expanded clone.

D	J	V	size	DNA	CDR3
TRBD2	TRBJ2-3	TRBV7-9	.	TGTGCCAGCAGCTTACTGGGACTAGCGGGAAGAGATACGCAGTATTTT	CASSLLGLAGRDTQYF
.	TRBJ1-2	TRBV9	.	TGTGCCAGCAGCGTAGGTGGTGGGGCTAACTATGGCTACACCTTC	CASSVGGGANYGYTF
.	TRBJ2-1	TRBV5-6	once	TGTGCCAGCAGCCCGGCGACGGGAACCCCGATTCATGAGCAGTTCTTC	CASSPATGTPIHEQFF
.	TRBJ2-2	TRBV4-1	.	TGCGCCAGCAGCCCCCTTTTTCTCGCGAACACCGGGGAGCTGTTTTTT	CASSPLFLANTGELFF
.	TRBJ2-1	TRBV9	.	TGTGCCAGCAGCGTAGACCCAGGGAACGATGAGCAGTTCTTC	CASSVDPGNDEQFF
.	TRBJ2-2	TRBV29-1	.	TGCAGCGTTGATTTTCGGGCCGGGGAGCTGTTTTTT	CSVDFRAGELFF
TRBD2	TRBJ2-1	TRBV9	.	TGTGCCAGCAGCGTCCCCCGGCTAGCGGGAGGATTTGGTGGCGGACACAATGAGCAGTTCTTC	CASSVPRLAGGFGGGHNEQFF
TRBD1	TRBJ1-2	TRBV6-5	.	TGTGCCAGCATTCGGACAGGGTGGTCGGAGGGTGGCTACACCTTC	CASIRTGWSEGGYTF
TRBD1	TRBJ1-2	TRBV11-2	.	TGTGCCAGCAGCTTAGCTTGGACAGGTCGAGAGAGCTATGGCTACACCTTC	CASSLAWTGRESYGYTF
.	TRBJ2-7	TRBV5-6	.	TGTGCCAGCAGCTCGGAGGGGAGGCCCACCTACGAGCAGTACTTC	CASSSEGRPTYEQYF
.	TRBJ1-6	TRBV27	.	TGTGCCAGCAGTTTTAGCAGGTCACCCCTCCACTTT	CASSFSRSPLHF
TRBD1	TRBJ2-2	TRBV25-1	.	TGTGCCAGCCTTGGGACAGGCGGCACCGGGGAGCTGTTTTTT	CASLGTGGTGELFF
.	TRBJ2-3	TRBV21-1	.	TGCGCCTACAGGGACCACGAAAGGGGAGATACGCAGTATTTT	CAYRDHERGDTQYF
TRBD2	TRBJ2-1	TRBV7-7	once	TGTGCCAGCAGCGCAAAAGAGAGACTAGCGTCCTACAATGAGCAGTTCTTC	CASSAKERLASYNEQFF
TRBD2	TRBJ2-1	TRBV6-5	.	TGTGCCAGCAGGATAAGCGGGAGGTGGAATGAGCAGTTCTTC	CASRISGRWNEQFF
TRBD2	TRBJ2-7	TRBV9	.	TGTGCCAGCAGCGTTGGGGTAGCGGGAGGAACCTACGAGCAGTACTTC	CASSVGVAGGTYEQYF
.	TRBJ1-4	TRBV6-4	.	TGTGCCGCTCTTAGGGAAGGGGGACGGTCGGATGAAAAACTGTTTTTT	CAALREGGRSDEKLFF